A selection of T cell receptor beta chains follows, all from one sample in a study of T-cell reconstitution after alpha-beta-depleted transplantation in children. TCRdb analysed the PCR reads with MiXCR anew, one entry per CDR3 protein. The data show about 830,000 distinct CDR3 sequences, with roughly 16% seen just once and approximately 5% held by the top ten. The sample in question was PBMCs, mostly from graft donor cells, obtained 360 days after TCRalphabeta/CD19-depleted stem cell transplant. Receptors were obtained from a male patient younger than 18 who had a stem cell transplant for acute lymphoblastic leukemia, so the T cells may come from the graft donor. Each CDR3 is given with its conserved first and last residue. D genes are given only for firm matches. The size field is filled for only some rows; it gives once, few, many or a size class.

V: TRBV7-3; size: -; D: -; J: TRBJ2-6; length: 15; CDR3: CASSLQPSGANVLTF; DNA: TGTGCCAGCAGCCTCCAGCCTTCTGGGGCCAACGTCCTGACTTTC
V: TRBV6-1; size: few; D: TRBD2; J: TRBJ2-5; length: 18; CDR3: CASSRGATTSVGGETQYF; DNA: TGTGCCAGCAGCCGAGGGGCGACGACTAGCGTGGGGGGAGAGACCCAGTACTTC
V: TRBV11-2; size: few; D: -; J: TRBJ2-1; length: 16; CDR3: CASSLSSWTGTNEQFF; DNA: TGTGCCAGCAGCTTATCCAGTTGGACTGGAACCAATGAGCAGTTCTTC
V: TRBV12-3/TRBV12-4; size: -; D: TRBD2; J: TRBJ2-7; length: 16; CDR3: CASSSGLAGLSYEQYF; DNA: TGTGCCAGCAGCTCCGGACTAGCGGGTCTCTCCTACGAGCAGTACTTC
V: TRBV5-1; size: -; D: TRBD1; J: TRBJ1-2; length: 15; CDR3: CASSLVGTGVMSYTF; DNA: TGCGCCAGCAGCTTAGTCGGGACAGGCGTGATGAGCTACACCTTC
V: TRBV7-9; size: few; D: TRBD1; J: TRBJ2-5; length: 16; CDR3: CASRLKYRQGGETQYF; DNA: TGTGCCAGCCGCTTGAAATATAGACAGGGTGGAGAGACCCAGTACTTC
V: TRBV7-3; size: many; D: TRBD2; J: TRBJ2-3; length: 16; CDR3: CASSPRLAGGTDTQYF; DNA: TGTGCCAGCAGCCCCAGACTAGCGGGAGGCACAGATACGCAGTATTTT
V: TRBV20-1; size: few; D: TRBD2; J: TRBJ2-3; length: 15; CDR3: CSAPPRGGRGDTQYF; DNA: TGCAGTGCCCCACCTAGGGGCGGGAGAGGAGATACGCAGTATTTT
V: TRBV5-6; size: few; D: -; J: TRBJ2-3; length: 12; CDR3: CASSYISDTQYF; DNA: TGTGCCAGCAGCTATATATCAGATACGCAGTATTTT
V: TRBV5-6; size: many; D: -; J: TRBJ1-5; length: 16; CDR3: CASSSGLSYSNQPQHF; DNA: TGTGCCAGCAGCTCCGGGTTGTCTTATAGCAATCAGCCCCAGCATTTT
V: TRBV12-3/TRBV12-4; size: many; D: -; J: TRBJ1-5; length: 14; CDR3: CASSFWQSNQPQHF; DNA: TGTGCCAGCAGTTTTTGGCAGTCAAATCAGCCCCAGCATTTT
V: TRBV9; size: few; D: -; J: TRBJ2-2; length: 18; CDR3: CASSVDLGLIANTGELFF; DNA: TGTGCCAGCAGCGTAGATCTTGGACTTATCGCGAACACCGGGGAGCTGTTTTTT
V: TRBV5-1; size: many; D: -; J: TRBJ2-3; length: 14; CDR3: CASSLDPTVDTQYF; DNA: TGCGCCAGCAGCCTGGACCCAACGGTAGATACGCAGTATTTT
V: TRBV6-2/TRBV6-3; size: -; D: TRBD1; J: TRBJ2-3; length: 15; CDR3: CASSRGPPRTDTQYF; DNA: TGTGCCAGCTCCAGGGGGCCGCCCAGAACAGATACGCAGTATTTT
V: TRBV9; size: many; D: TRBD2; J: TRBJ2-7; length: 16; CDR3: CASSGNRLAGVNEQYF; DNA: TGTGCCAGCAGCGGAAACAGACTAGCGGGAGTTAACGAGCAGTACTTC
V: TRBV9; size: few; D: -; J: TRBJ2-5; length: 14; CDR3: CASSVAPVGETQYF; DNA: TGTGCCAGCAGCGTGGCCCCGGTCGGAGAGACCCAGTACTTC
V: TRBV20-1; size: few; D: TRBD2; J: TRBJ2-2; length: 14; CDR3: CSARSSGRSGELFF; DNA: TGCAGTGCTAGATCCAGCGGGAGGAGCGGGGAGCTGTTTTTT
V: TRBV6-5; size: -; D: -; J: TRBJ1-1; length: 16; CDR3: CASSYSMGGMNTEAFF; DNA: TGTGCCAGCAGTTACTCGATGGGGGGGATGAACACTGAAGCTTTCTTT
V: TRBV5-1; size: -; D: -; J: TRBJ1-1; length: 14; CDR3: CASSPIRGGAEAFF; DNA: TGCGCCAGCAGCCCGATCCGGGGGGGAGCTGAAGCTTTCTTT
V: TRBV27; size: -; D: -; J: TRBJ2-7; length: 12; CDR3: CASSLSVGKQYF; DNA: TGTGCCAGCAGTTTATCGGTCGGTAAGCAGTACTTC
V: TRBV4-1; size: -; D: -; J: TRBJ2-7; length: 17; CDR3: CASSPELYDWSSYEQYF; DNA: TGCGCCAGCAGCCCAGAGTTATACGATTGGAGCTCCTACGAGCAGTACTTC
V: TRBV4-1; size: many; D: -; J: TRBJ2-1; length: 11; CDR3: CASRDTIREFF; DNA: TGCGCCAGCAGGGACACCATCCGAGAGTTCTTC
V: TRBV2; size: -; D: -; J: TRBJ2-1; length: 15; CDR3: CASSRVGDVFNEQFF; DNA: TGTGCCAGCAGCCGTGTGGGGGATGTCTTTAATGAGCAGTTCTTC
V: TRBV19; size: -; D: -; J: TRBJ1-3; length: 16; CDR3: CASSIGLRLPGNTIYF; DNA: TGTGCCAGTAGTATCGGCCTAAGACTTCCCGGAAACACCATATATTTT
V: TRBV11-2; size: -; D: TRBD2; J: TRBJ2-2; length: 19; CDR3: CASSLQSLAGPANTGELFF; DNA: TGTGCCAGCAGCTTACAATCCCTAGCGGGCCCCGCGAACACCGGGGAGCTGTTTTTT
V: TRBV30; size: -; D: TRBD2; J: TRBJ2-2; length: 15; CDR3: CAGIQELAGTGELFF; DNA: TGTGCCGGGATACAGGAGCTAGCGGGAACCGGGGAGCTGTTTTTT
V: TRBV11-1; size: -; D: TRBD2; J: TRBJ2-1; length: 15; CDR3: CASSPPGTGGRLQFF; DNA: TGTGCCAGCAGCCCGCCAGGGACTGGCGGGAGATTACAGTTCTTC
V: TRBV5-6; size: -; D: TRBD2; J: TRBJ2-1; length: 20; CDR3: CASSYPRTSGRAVAYNEQFF; DNA: TGTGCCAGCAGCTATCCGAGGACTAGCGGGAGGGCCGTTGCCTACAATGAGCAGTTCTTC
V: TRBV29-1; size: -; D: TRBD2; J: TRBJ2-1; length: 15; CDR3: CSVHPTSGRAYGQFF; DNA: TGCAGCGTCCATCCGACTAGCGGGAGGGCGTATGGACAGTTCTTC
V: TRBV4-1; size: -; D: TRBD2; J: TRBJ2-7; length: 13; CDR3: CASSQQAGVGQYF; DNA: TGCGCCAGCAGCCAACAAGCGGGAGTGGGGCAGTACTTC
V: TRBV25-1; size: once; D: -; J: TRBJ2-7; length: 12; CDR3: CASSGDPHEQYF; DNA: TGTGCCAGCAGCGGTGACCCCCACGAGCAGTACTTC
V: TRBV12-3/TRBV12-4; size: many; D: -; J: TRBJ2-5; length: 12; CDR3: CASRRGEETQYF; DNA: TGTGCCAGCAGGAGAGGGGAAGAGACCCAGTACTTC
V: TRBV12-3/TRBV12-4; size: few; D: TRBD1; J: TRBJ1-1; length: 14; CDR3: CASSWTGGFPEAFF; DNA: TGTGCCAGCAGTTGGACAGGGGGGTTTCCTGAAGCTTTCTTT
V: TRBV5-6; size: few; D: -; J: TRBJ1-5; length: 16; CDR3: CASTLDKVFSNQPQHF; DNA: TGTGCCAGCACACTGGACAAAGTCTTTAGCAATCAGCCCCAGCATTTT
V: TRBV15; size: -; D: TRBD2; J: TRBJ2-1; length: 14; CDR3: CATLRLAGDHEQFF; DNA: TGTGCCACCCTCAGACTAGCGGGAGACCATGAGCAGTTCTTC
V: TRBV7-9; size: few; D: TRBD2; J: TRBJ2-1; length: 16; CDR3: CASRLAAGGSYNEQFF; DNA: TGTGCCAGCAGGCTTGCGGCGGGAGGCTCCTACAATGAGCAGTTCTTC
V: TRBV20-1; size: -; D: -; J: TRBJ2-7; length: 12; CDR3: CSANRGPYEQYF; DNA: TGCAGTGCTAACCGGGGCCCCTACGAGCAGTACTTC
V: TRBV6-1; size: -; D: -; J: TRBJ2-1; length: 14; CDR3: CASRPLQGAFEQFF; DNA: TGTGCCAGCAGACCCCTCCAAGGTGCATTTGAGCAGTTCTTC
V: TRBV2; size: few; D: -; J: TRBJ2-1; length: 15; CDR3: CASSARLVFWNEQFF; DNA: TGTGCCAGCAGCGCCCGTCTAGTTTTTTGGAATGAGCAGTTCTTC
V: TRBV5-1; size: -; D: -; J: TRBJ2-5; length: 15; CDR3: CASSPGAGGQETQYF; DNA: TGCGCCAGCAGTCCCGGGGCCGGGGGCCAAGAGACCCAGTACTTC
V: TRBV20-1; size: few; D: TRBD2; J: TRBJ2-1; length: 20; CDR3: CSARDPQGASSGSVYNEQFF; DNA: TGCAGTGCTAGAGATCCCCAGGGGGCGTCTAGCGGGAGCGTTTACAATGAGCAGTTCTTC
V: TRBV20-1; size: few; D: TRBD2; J: TRBJ2-7; length: 14; CDR3: CSARDTGRFYEQYF; DNA: TGCAGTGCTAGAGATACCGGGAGGTTCTACGAGCAGTACTTC
V: TRBV5-1; size: -; D: TRBD2; J: TRBJ2-1; length: 16; CDR3: CASSFSTSGRAHEQFF; DNA: TGCGCCAGCAGCTTCTCGACTAGCGGGAGGGCCCATGAGCAGTTCTTC
V: TRBV9; size: -; D: -; J: TRBJ2-7; length: 15; CDR3: CASSVGGLSSYEQYF; DNA: TGTGCCAGCAGCGTAGGGGGCCTAAGCTCCTACGAGCAGTACTTC
V: TRBV5-1; size: -; D: -; J: TRBJ2-7; length: 15; CDR3: CASSSHRQLPYEQYF; DNA: TGCGCCAGCAGCTCACATCGACAGCTTCCTTACGAGCAGTACTTC
V: TRBV29-1; size: few; D: -; J: TRBJ2-1; length: 15; CDR3: CSVEEGAARFLEQFF; DNA: TGCAGCGTTGAAGAAGGAGCGGCCCGTTTTCTTGAGCAGTTCTTC
V: TRBV12-3/TRBV12-4; size: many; D: -; J: TRBJ2-1; length: 10; CDR3: CASSLGAGSF; DNA: TGTGCCAGCAGTTTAGGAGCGGGTTCATTC
V: TRBV7-8; size: many; D: -; J: TRBJ2-3; length: 16; CDR3: CASSPQSTRVTDTQYF; DNA: TGTGCCAGCAGCCCACAGTCAACTAGGGTGACAGATACGCAGTATTTT
V: TRBV24-1; size: few; D: -; J: TRBJ2-5; length: 13; CDR3: CATSDFDQETQYF; DNA: TGTGCCACCAGTGATTTTGACCAAGAGACCCAGTACTTC
V: TRBV27; size: -; D: -; J: TRBJ1-5; length: 14; CDR3: CASSPHRGNQPQHF; DNA: TGTGCCAGCAGTCCCCACAGGGGCAATCAGCCCCAGCATTTT